The sequence of this TCR beta chain was determined in a study of patients and donors after allogeneic stem cell transplantation. The CDR3 is 15 residues long. Germline CDR1 SGHKS, CDR2 YYEKEE (reference sequence). MiXCR, applied by TCRdb to the RT-PCR reads, yields one record per CDR3 protein. The top ten clones hold 5% to 7.5% of a sample with 920,000 or so distinct CDR3 sequences, 15% to 20% of them seen once. The sequence came from a human donor who was either an allogeneic HSCT recipient or a stem cell or donor lymphocyte infusion donor (not recorded which). It is not recorded whose cells these are; they may come from a transplant donor. Material: blood, either unsorted or a sorted T cell fraction (not recorded which). The chain couples TRBV5-5 to TRBJ2-1, with 8 bases fitting TRBD2. This CDR3 reads CAYTRGSGTHNEQFF. The CDR3 DNA reads TGTGCTTACACGAGGGGTAGCGGGACACACAATGAGCAGTTCTTC.